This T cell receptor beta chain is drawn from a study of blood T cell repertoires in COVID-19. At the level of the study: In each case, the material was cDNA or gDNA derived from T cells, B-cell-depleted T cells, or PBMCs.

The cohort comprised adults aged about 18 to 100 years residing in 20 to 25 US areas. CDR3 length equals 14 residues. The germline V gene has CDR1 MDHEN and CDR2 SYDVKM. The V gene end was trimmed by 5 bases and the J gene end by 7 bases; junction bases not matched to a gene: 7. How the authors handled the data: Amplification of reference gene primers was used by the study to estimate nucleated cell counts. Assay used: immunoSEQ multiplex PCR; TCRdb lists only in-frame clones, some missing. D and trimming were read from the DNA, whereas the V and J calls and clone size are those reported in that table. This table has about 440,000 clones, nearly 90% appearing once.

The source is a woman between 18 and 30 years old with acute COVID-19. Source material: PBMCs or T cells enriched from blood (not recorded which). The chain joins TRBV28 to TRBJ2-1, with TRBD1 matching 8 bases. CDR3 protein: CASSGPTGVNEQFF. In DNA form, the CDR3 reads TGTGCCAGCAGTGGCCCGACAGGGGTTAATGAGCAGTTCTTC.